The clone carrying this T cell receptor (beta chain) occurred once. Its antigen remains unknown. Sequencing used immunoSEQ multiplex PCR; TCRdb keeps in-frame clones, though not all of them. Of roughly 4,400 clones listed, under 55% are singletons. These data are taken from a study of STAT3 mutations in large granular lymphocyte leukemia. Points from the study as a whole: Sampling intervals varied between patients and samples. At least one immunodominant TCR beta clonotype appeared in every T-cell large granular lymphocyte leukemia patient. All newly emerging clones after therapy were STAT3 wild type.

Trimming removed 4 bases at V and 7 bases at J, with 10 bases between. The CDR3 runs to 11 residues. From germline, CDR1 is GTSNPN and CDR2 SVGIG (reference sequence). V gene TRBV30 combines with J gene TRBJ1-1, with D hard to call. The sequence was collected from a man between 60 and 75 years old with T-cell large granular lymphocyte leukemia. Some clones in this sample may be carry-over from other donors' samples. Sequenced input: peripheral blood mononuclear cells. The CDR3 region is CAWTAQGEAFF. CDR3 DNA: TGTGCCTGGACGGCCCAAGGTGAAGCTTTCTTT.